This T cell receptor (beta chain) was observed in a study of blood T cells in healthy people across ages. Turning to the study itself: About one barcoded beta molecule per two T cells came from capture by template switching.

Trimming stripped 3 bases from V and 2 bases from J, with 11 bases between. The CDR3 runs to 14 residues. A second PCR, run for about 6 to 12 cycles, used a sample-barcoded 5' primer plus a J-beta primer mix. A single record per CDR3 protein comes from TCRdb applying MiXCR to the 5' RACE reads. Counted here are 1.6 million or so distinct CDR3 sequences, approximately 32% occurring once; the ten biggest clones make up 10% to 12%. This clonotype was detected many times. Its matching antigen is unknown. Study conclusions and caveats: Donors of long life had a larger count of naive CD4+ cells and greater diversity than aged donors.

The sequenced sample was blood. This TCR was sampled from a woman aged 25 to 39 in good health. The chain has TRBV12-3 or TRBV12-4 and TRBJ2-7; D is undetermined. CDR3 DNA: TGTGCCAGCAGTTTTCTCGGGCAGACCTACGAGCAGTACTTC. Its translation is CASSFLGQTYEQYF.